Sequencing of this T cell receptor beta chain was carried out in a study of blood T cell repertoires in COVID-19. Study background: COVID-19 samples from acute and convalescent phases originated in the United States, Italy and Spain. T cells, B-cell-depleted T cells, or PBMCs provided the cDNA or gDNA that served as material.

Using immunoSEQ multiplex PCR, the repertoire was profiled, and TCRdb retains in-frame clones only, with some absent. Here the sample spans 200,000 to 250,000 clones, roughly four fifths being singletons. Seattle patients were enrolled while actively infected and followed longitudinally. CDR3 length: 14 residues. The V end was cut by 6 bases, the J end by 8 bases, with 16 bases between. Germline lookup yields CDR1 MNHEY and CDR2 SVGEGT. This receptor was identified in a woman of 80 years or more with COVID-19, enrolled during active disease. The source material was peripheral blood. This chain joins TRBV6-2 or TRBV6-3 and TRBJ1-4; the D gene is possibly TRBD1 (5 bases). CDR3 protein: CASSRTGLLEKLFF. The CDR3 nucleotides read TGTGCCAGCAGCCGAACAGGCCTCTTGGAAAAACTGTTTTTT.